These T cell receptor beta chains were read from a single sample in a study of T cells in Graves' hyperthyroidism and ophthalmopathy. TCRdb independently ran MiXCR on the multiplex PCR reads; one entry per CDR3 protein. The sample carries some 530,000 distinct CDR3 sequences, 20% to 25% recorded once. The sample consisted of blood. These receptors were taken from a woman between 65 and 79 years old with Graves' ophthalmopathy. The CDR3 runs from the conserved cysteine through the conserved F or W. Fields, in order: J gene, V gene, clone size, D gene, CDR3 protein, CDR3 DNA. D genes are given only for firm matches. Rows give clone size only sometimes, using once, few, many, or a class for an expanded clone.

J: TRBJ2-5
V: TRBV6-1
size: -
D: TRBD1
CDR3: CASSRQGARETQYF
DNA: TGTGCCAGCAGTAGACAGGGGGCTAGGGAGACCCAGTACTTC

J: TRBJ1-2
V: TRBV27
size: few
D: -
CDR3: CASSPGTNAAGYTF
DNA: TGTGCCAGCAGTCCCGGGACGAATGCGGCCGGCTACACCTTC

J: TRBJ2-3
V: TRBV29-1
size: few
D: -
CDR3: CSVERATDTQYF
DNA: TGCAGCGTTGAAAGGGCCACAGATACGCAGTATTTT

J: TRBJ2-7
V: TRBV20-1
size: -
D: -
CDR3: CSAESRSSYEQYF
DNA: TGCAGTGCTGAGAGCCGAAGCTCCTACGAGCAGTACTTC

J: TRBJ2-2
V: TRBV18
size: -
D: -
CDR3: CASSPEGRGTGELFF
DNA: TGTGCCAGCTCACCCGAAGGGAGAGGCACCGGGGAGCTGTTTTTT

J: TRBJ1-1
V: TRBV24-1
size: many
D: -
CDR3: CATSGVRGTEAFF
DNA: TGTGCCACCAGTGGAGTGAGGGGGACTGAAGCTTTCTTT

J: TRBJ1-1
V: TRBV7-8
size: few
D: -
CDR3: CASSPPEGGAFF
DNA: TGTGCCAGCAGTCCACCGGAGGGGGGAGCTTTCTTT

J: TRBJ2-7
V: TRBV24-1
size: -
D: -
CDR3: CATSDPRGRLSSYEQYF
DNA: TGTGCCACCAGTGATCCAAGGGGACGCCTAAGCTCCTACGAGCAGTACTTC

J: TRBJ1-5
V: TRBV12-3/TRBV12-4
size: -
D: -
CDR3: CASSFDSGQLQHF
DNA: TGTGCCAGCAGTTTCGACAGTGGCCAGCTCCAGCATTTT

J: TRBJ1-2
V: TRBV6-1
size: many
D: -
CDR3: CASSYAPSRYGYTF
DNA: TGTGCCAGCAGTTATGCCCCCAGCCGATATGGCTACACCTTC

J: TRBJ2-7
V: TRBV12-5
size: many
D: -
CDR3: CASGLGLALYEQYF
DNA: TGTGCTAGTGGTTTGGGGCTAGCCTTATACGAGCAGTACTTC

J: TRBJ2-1
V: TRBV3-1
size: many
D: TRBD2
CDR3: CASSQELAEPYNEQFF
DNA: TGTGCCAGCAGCCAAGAACTAGCGGAGCCCTACAATGAGCAGTTCTTC

J: TRBJ2-2
V: TRBV7-2
size: many
D: TRBD2
CDR3: CASSSLRSGSGHTGELFF
DNA: TGTGCCAGCAGCTCCCTCCGTAGCGGGAGCGGGCACACCGGGGAGCTGTTTTTT

J: TRBJ2-7
V: TRBV6-5
size: few
D: -
CDR3: CASSYPSGATYEQYF
DNA: TGTGCCAGCAGTTACCCGTCGGGGGCGACGTACGAGCAGTACTTC

J: TRBJ2-1
V: TRBV24-1
size: few
D: -
CDR3: CATSDPGADSSSYNEQFF
DNA: TGTGCCACCAGTGACCCGGGGGCAGACAGCAGCTCCTACAATGAGCAGTTCTTC

J: TRBJ2-7
V: TRBV20-1
size: few
D: -
CDR3: CSALTRESDEQYF
DNA: TGCAGTGCTCTAACTAGGGAGTCGGACGAGCAGTACTTC

J: TRBJ1-5
V: TRBV12-3/TRBV12-4
size: many
D: -
CDR3: CASSLGGDQPQHF
DNA: TGTGCCAGCAGTTTAGGTGGGGATCAGCCCCAGCATTTT

J: TRBJ2-1
V: TRBV7-9
size: few
D: -
CDR3: CASSLLSSHNEQFF
DNA: TGTGCCAGCAGCTTACTATCCTCCCACAATGAGCAGTTCTTC

J: TRBJ2-1
V: TRBV27
size: many
D: TRBD1
CDR3: CASSKDRFSYNEQFF
DNA: TGTGCCAGCAGTAAGGACAGGTTCTCCTACAATGAGCAGTTCTTC

J: TRBJ2-7
V: TRBV3-1
size: -
D: -
CDR3: CASQDLYEQYF
DNA: TGTGCCAGCCAAGACCTTTACGAGCAGTACTTC

J: TRBJ2-2
V: TRBV2
size: -
D: -
CDR3: CASRGSANTGELFF
DNA: TGTGCCAGCAGGGGCAGCGCGAACACCGGGGAGCTGTTTTTT

J: TRBJ2-7
V: TRBV7-2
size: many
D: -
CDR3: CASSSGPRGFDEQYF
DNA: TGTGCCAGCAGCTCCGGACCCCGGGGGTTCGACGAGCAGTACTTC

J: TRBJ2-1
V: TRBV2
size: many
D: TRBD2
CDR3: CASGMSGSRNNEQFF
DNA: TGTGCCAGCGGAATGAGCGGGAGCAGAAACAATGAGCAGTTCTTC

J: TRBJ2-2
V: TRBV20-1
size: once
D: -
CDR3: CSVSGTTGELFF
DNA: TGCAGTGTGTCGGGGACCACCGGGGAGCTGTTTTTT

J: TRBJ2-5
V: TRBV2
size: -
D: TRBD2
CDR3: CASRRTSIGETQYF
DNA: TGTGCCAGCAGGCGGACTAGTATCGGTGAGACCCAGTACTTC

J: TRBJ1-5
V: TRBV15
size: -
D: -
CDR3: CATSRVLGQNQPQHF
DNA: TGTGCCACCAGCAGAGTCTTGGGACAAAATCAGCCCCAGCATTTT

J: TRBJ1-1
V: TRBV6-1
size: few
D: TRBD1
CDR3: CASSFDRVTEAFF
DNA: TGTGCCAGCAGCTTCGACAGGGTCACTGAAGCTTTCTTT

J: TRBJ1-2
V: TRBV19
size: few
D: -
CDR3: CASDAGHGYTF
DNA: TGTGCCAGTGACGCGGGGCATGGCTACACCTTC

J: TRBJ1-5
V: TRBV19
size: -
D: -
CDR3: CASSIGARALHQPQHF
DNA: TGTGCCAGTAGTATCGGGGCACGAGCTCTTCATCAGCCCCAGCATTTT

J: TRBJ1-6
V: TRBV20-1
size: -
D: -
CDR3: CSARDGRGGIDNSPLHF
DNA: TGCAGTGCTAGGGATGGCCGAGGCGGCATTGATAATTCACCCCTCCACTTT

J: TRBJ2-1
V: TRBV9
size: few
D: -
CDR3: CASSVGRRSYNEQFF
DNA: TGTGCCAGCAGCGTAGGCCGGAGATCCTACAATGAGCAGTTCTTC

J: TRBJ1-2
V: TRBV7-8
size: many
D: TRBD1
CDR3: CASSAATGIYGYTF
DNA: TGTGCCAGCAGCGCCGCGACAGGGATCTATGGCTACACCTTC

J: TRBJ2-1
V: TRBV28
size: many
D: TRBD2
CDR3: CATASGIPSEQFF
DNA: TGTGCCACCGCTAGCGGGATACCGAGCGAGCAGTTCTTC

J: TRBJ2-1
V: TRBV4-1
size: few
D: -
CDR3: CASSQSPRYNEQFF
DNA: TGCGCCAGCAGCCAGTCGCCTCGGTACAATGAGCAGTTCTTC

J: TRBJ1-6
V: TRBV20-1
size: -
D: -
CDR3: CSASGAAYNSPLHF
DNA: TGCAGTGCTAGTGGGGCAGCTTATAATTCACCCCTCCACTTT

J: TRBJ1-4
V: TRBV3-1
size: few
D: -
CDR3: CASSRPSVRGEKLFF
DNA: TGTGCCAGCAGCCGCCCTTCCGTTCGTGGCGAAAAACTGTTTTTT

J: TRBJ2-1
V: TRBV2
size: many
D: TRBD1
CDR3: CASRSGTGHYNEQFF
DNA: TGTGCCAGCCGATCCGGGACAGGACACTACAATGAGCAGTTCTTC

J: TRBJ2-7
V: TRBV9
size: few
D: TRBD2
CDR3: CASSALSGRSVEQYF
DNA: TGTGCCAGCAGCGCCCTAAGCGGGAGGTCGGTCGAGCAGTACTTC

J: TRBJ2-5
V: TRBV20-1
size: few
D: -
CDR3: CSARGGLYQETQYF
DNA: TGCAGTGCTAGAGGGGGCCTGTACCAAGAGACCCAGTACTTC

J: TRBJ1-2
V: TRBV3-1
size: many
D: -
CDR3: CASSQGSAGALNYGYTF
DNA: TGTGCCAGCAGCCAAGGGAGTGCCGGGGCATTAAACTATGGCTACACCTTC

J: TRBJ2-1
V: TRBV30
size: -
D: TRBD1
CDR3: CAWGTDYNEQFF
DNA: TGTGCCTGGGGGACAGATTACAATGAGCAGTTCTTC

J: TRBJ2-1
V: TRBV4-1
size: -
D: -
CDR3: CASSQASPTNEQFF
DNA: TGCGCCAGCAGCCAGGCTAGCCCAACCAATGAGCAGTTCTTC

J: TRBJ2-6
V: TRBV28
size: many
D: TRBD1
CDR3: CASSWTGGFGANVLTF
DNA: TGTGCCAGCAGTTGGACAGGGGGCTTTGGGGCCAACGTCCTGACTTTC

J: TRBJ2-7
V: TRBV15
size: many
D: TRBD1
CDR3: CATSRDIDRGTSEQYF
DNA: TGTGCCACCAGCAGAGATATCGACAGGGGAACGAGTGAGCAGTACTTC

J: TRBJ2-7
V: TRBV5-6
size: -
D: TRBD2
CDR3: CASSFTSGYEQYF
DNA: TGTGCCAGCAGCTTTACTAGCGGATACGAGCAGTACTTC

J: TRBJ2-7
V: TRBV2
size: many
D: -
CDR3: CASSAGTDSSYEQYF
DNA: TGTGCCAGCAGTGCTGGGACGGACAGCTCCTACGAGCAGTACTTC

J: TRBJ2-5
V: TRBV6-1
size: few
D: -
CDR3: CASSPFTLQETQYF
DNA: TGTGCCAGCAGCCCATTTACTTTACAAGAGACCCAGTACTTC

J: TRBJ2-3
V: TRBV20-1
size: few
D: -
CDR3: CSAGPSTDTQYF
DNA: TGCAGTGCTGGGCCATCCACAGATACGCAGTATTTT

J: TRBJ2-3
V: TRBV7-9
size: many
D: -
CDR3: CASSLAQAASTDTQYF
DNA: TGTGCCAGCAGCTTAGCGCAAGCAGCTAGCACAGATACGCAGTATTTT

J: TRBJ1-2
V: TRBV15
size: few
D: TRBD1
CDR3: CATSGQDDGYTF
DNA: TGTGCCACCTCGGGACAGGATGATGGCTACACCTTC

J: TRBJ1-4
V: TRBV19
size: -
D: -
CDR3: CASTLGAGKNEKLFF
DNA: TGTGCCAGTACCCTCGGAGCAGGGAAAAATGAAAAACTGTTTTTT

J: TRBJ2-5
V: TRBV30
size: few
D: -
CDR3: CAWEPGETQYF
DNA: TGTGCCTGGGAGCCGGGAGAGACCCAGTACTTC

J: TRBJ2-7
V: TRBV7-2
size: -
D: TRBD2
CDR3: CASSPVAGVGYEQYF
DNA: TGTGCCAGCAGCCCAGTAGCGGGAGTCGGCTACGAGCAGTACTTC